The sequence of this TCR beta chain was determined in a study of blood T cells in healthy people across ages. Whole-study findings and limits: Naive CD4+ cells and diversity were both higher in long-lived donors than in aged donors. A roughly linear age-dependent decrease characterized TCR beta diversity per million T cells.

The CDR3 covers 14 residues. Trimming removed 4 bases from V and 4 bases from J, with 16 bases in between. Looked up from germline, CDR1 is SQVTM and CDR2 is ANQGSEA. Using a J-beta primer mix together with a sample-barcoded 5' primer, a second PCR was run for roughly 6 to 11 cycles. From the 5' RACE reads, TCRdb called clonotypes with MiXCR, one entry per CDR3 protein. The sample includes about a million distinct CDR3 sequences, around 49% of them seen just once. Turning to this clonotype: Its specificity is not known.

Extractions gave at least 6 micrograms of total RNA per sample. Sequencing was done on a sample of blood. This clonotype was obtained from a man aged 25 to 40 in good health. The chain carries TRBV29-1 and TRBJ1-2; possible D gene TRBD1, 5 bases. The CDR3 reads CSVALSRVVYGYTF. In DNA form, the CDR3 reads TGCAGCGTTGCCCTAAGCAGGGTCGTCTATGGCTACACCTTC.